This T cell receptor (beta chain) was profiled in a study of T cell responses to AZD1222 COVID-19 vaccine (dated by TCRdb to 2020 to 2022). The study in broad terms: TCR sequencing covered 233 trial participants: 200 to 220 given two doses of AZD1222 and around 26 given two doses of MenACWY control vaccine. Trial participants were enrolled into age subgroups of 18-55, 56-69 and 70-plus years, which contained about 150, 28 and 57 TCR-sequenced participants, respectively. General findings and caveats noted by the study authors: A significant rise in spike-specific TCR breadth and depth was observed after two AZD1222 doses relative to day 0 and relative to MenACWY recipients. The vaccine-associated CD4 TCRs covered the entire spike protein, and the dominant responses fell in regions 160-218 and 743-854. The 56-69-year group was small, and its depth increase did not reach significance, likely because of low power. Reportedly, almost half of the unique spike-specific TCRs recognized epitopes lying outside the regions that are mutated in the B.1.351 and B.1.1.7 variants. Conclusions about previously exposed vaccinees are limited, since just a handful of AZD1222 recipients were seropositive for SARS-CoV-2 at baseline. Participants were mostly white British and included more females than males, and it was suggested by the authors that clonal diversity may have been underestimated. No day 14 peak-response samples were available, so repertoires were characterized only after the peak T cell response.

According to the study, the label for this sample's time point signals: about 28 days (+/-7) after the second vaccine dose. In the paper's terms, the treatment or condition label means: meningococcal conjugate vaccine given as trial control. Vaccinee samples were obtained from the UK trials COV001 and COV002, which included a single-blind randomized controlled phase 2/3 trial of AZD1222 (ChAdOx1 nCoV-19) in healthy adults. For TCRbeta chain sequencing, PBMC samples were collected from trial participants at day 0 and at day 28 after the second dose. The CDR3 regions of human TCRbeta chains were subjected to immunosequencing. Processing in the source paper ran as follows. Repertoire TCRs were checked for matches against a reference library of SARS-CoV-2-specific TCRs that had been generated using the MIRA antigen-specificity platform. Breadth was defined as the fraction of unique TCRs that were SARS-CoV-2-associated. Depth was defined as the fraction of total T cells that were SARS-CoV-2-associated. Using the MIRA data, each spike-specific TCR was assigned both to the spike region to which the TCR was reactive and to a CD4 or CD8 class. Log10-transformed breadth and depth values were compared by one-way ANOVA with Sidak's multiple comparisons tests. TCRdb holds this immuneACCESS table with in-frame rearrangements only. Some clones are missing; in checked studies, unresolved V genes explain under half, and the rest has no known cause. That table gives V, J and clone size, and the DNA gave D and trimming. Within this sample are roughly 200,000 clones, with over 85% of them counted one time only. The ten biggest clones cover around 3.6% of the sample.

The germline V end is reduced by 0 bases and the J end by 9 bases; junction bases left unmatched: 7. The cysteine opens and the phenylalanine closes a CDR3 of 15 amino acids. Here the CDR3 DNA is all that survives: 45 bases in frame from base 1. CDR1 and CDR2 were assigned from the germline V gene as MGHRA and YSYEKL. Remarks on this clone: Which antigen it targets is not known. The sample holds no much larger clone one base away, and base qualities are not on file.

The specimen was peripheral blood, collected 28 days after the second dose of the MenACWY control vaccine. The clonotype comes from an adult who received the MenACWY meningococcal vaccine as a control. In this chain, TRBV4-1 is recombined with TRBJ1-1; 10 middle bases align to TRBD1. At the DNA level, the sequence is TGCGCCAGCAGCCAAGAGGACAGGGGGAGGGAAAAAGCTTTCTTT. Its amino acids are CASSQEDRGREKAFF.